This is a list of T cell receptor beta chains from one sample in a study of blood T cell repertoires in COVID-19. Repertoires were generated with immunoSEQ multiplex PCR, while TCRdb's copy carries only in-frame clones and drops some. Of 95,000 to 150,000 clones in the sample, approximately 89% were seen once. Material for sequencing was peripheral blood. The source of these receptors is a woman of 80 years or more with COVID-19, enrolled during active disease. CDR3s include the opening cysteine and the closing phenylalanine or tryptophan. The D gene is left open where the match is weak. Only part of the rows carry a size: once, few, many, or a class if the clone is expanded.

v_call	clone_size	d_call	j_call	cdr3_nt	cdr3_aa
TRBV6-2/TRBV6-3	-	-	TRBJ1-2	TGTGCCAGCAGTTACAGGCAGGACTATGGCTACACCTTC	CASSYRQDYGYTF
TRBV4-2	-	-	TRBJ2-5	TGTGCCAGCAGCCAAGAACGGTGGCAGGGAGGCGAGACCCAGTACTTC	CASSQERWQGGETQYF
TRBV7-2	once	-	TRBJ1-3	TGTGCCAGCAGCATAGGGTCAGGGCCGCTAGCTGGAAACACCATATATTTT	CASSIGSGPLAGNTIYF
TRBV7-9	-	-	TRBJ2-2	TGTGCCAGCAGCTTAACGGGCGGGGCGAACACCGGGGAGCTGTTTTTT	CASSLTGGANTGELFF
TRBV7-6	-	TRBD2	TRBJ2-7	TGTGCCAGCAGCAAGACTAGCGGCCTCTACGAGCAGTACTTC	CASSKTSGLYEQYF
TRBV18	-	-	TRBJ1-2	TGTGCCAGCTCACCACAGACACAGTATGGCTACACCTTC	CASSPQTQYGYTF
TRBV19	-	-	TRBJ1-1	TGTGCCAGTAGTATGGGAGGGGTCACTGAAGCTTTCTTT	CASSMGGVTEAFF
TRBV20-1	-	-	TRBJ2-3	TGCAGTGCTAGGTCGGATACGCAGTATTTT	CSARSDTQYF
TRBV4-3	-	-	TRBJ2-7	TGCGCCAGCAGCCAAGAGCGGGACTACGAGCAGTACTTC	CASSQERDYEQYF
TRBV7-7	-	TRBD2	TRBJ2-5	TGTGCCAACTCTAAGGGAAGGGGACTAGCGGGAGGGCCGGGGGAGACCCAGTACTTC	CANSKGRGLAGGPGETQYF
TRBV3-1/TRBV3-2	-	TRBD2	TRBJ2-3	TGTGCCAGCAGCCCCCTTTTGGGAGGGCCGCTGGATACGCAGTATTTT	CASSPLLGGPLDTQYF
TRBV18	-	TRBD2	TRBJ2-1	TGTGCCAGCTCACCTCCCATGGGACTAGCGGGAGGTGAGCAGTTCTTC	CASSPPMGLAGGEQFF
TRBV19	-	TRBD1	TRBJ1-2	TGTGCCAGTAAAACCCTAGGACAGGGGGCTGGTGGCTACACCTTC	CASKTLGQGAGGYTF
TRBV7-2	-	-	TRBJ1-4	TGTGCCAGCAGCCCGCGACAGGCTACAACTAATGAAAAACTGTTTTTT	CASSPRQATTNEKLFF
TRBV28	-	-	TRBJ1-2	TGTGCCAGCACCATACCGGTGGGGGCATCTAACTATGGCTACACCTTC	CASTIPVGASNYGYTF
TRBV3-1/TRBV3-2	once	TRBD1	TRBJ1-1	TGTGCCAGCAGCCAGACAGGGGAGGTTTTCTTT	CASSQTGEVFF
TRBV7-2	-	-	TRBJ1-6	TGTGCCAGCAGTTATAGACGGGAATTTGAGTCACCCCTCCACTTT	CASSYRREFESPLHF
TRBV18	-	-	TRBJ1-6	TGTGCCAGCTCACCGCAGGAGGCTCTCTCCTATAATTCACCCCTCCACTTT	CASSPQEALSYNSPLHF
TRBV6-2/TRBV6-3	-	TRBD2	TRBJ2-7	TGTGCCAGCAGTAGACTAGCAGGACTCTACGAGCAGTACTTC	CASSRLAGLYEQYF
TRBV5-1	-	-	TRBJ2-2	TGCGCCAGCAGCCTCCGGTCTCAACAGGGTACCGGGGAGCTGTTTTTT	CASSLRSQQGTGELFF
TRBV5-4	-	-	TRBJ1-2	TGTGCCAGCAGCTTGCAAGGGGTTGGCGGTGGCTACACCTTC	CASSLQGVGGGYTF
TRBV19	-	TRBD1	TRBJ2-3	TGTGCCAGTAGGACGACAGGGGGCAGGACAGATACGCAGTATTTT	CASRTTGGRTDTQYF
TRBV6-5	-	-	TRBJ1-2	TGTGCCAGCAGCCGTTCTAACTATGGCTACACCTTC	CASSRSNYGYTF
TRBV27	-	TRBD2	TRBJ2-7	TGTGCCAGCAGTGAAAGAGCGGGGCAGCACTACGAGCAGTACTTC	CASSERAGQHYEQYF
TRBV7-9	-	TRBD1	TRBJ2-1	TGTGCCAGCAGCAAGGGGACCGGGACAGGGTACAATGAGCAGTTCTTC	CASSKGTGTGYNEQFF
TRBV3-1/TRBV3-2	-	TRBD1	TRBJ2-5	TGTGCCAGCAGCCAAGCGACAGGGGGTTGGGATGAGACCCAGTACTTC	CASSQATGGWDETQYF
TRBV27	-	TRBD1	TRBJ1-5	TGTGCCAGCAGTTCGAGGACAGGGGTCGGCGGGAATCAGCCCCAGCATTTT	CASSSRTGVGGNQPQHF
TRBV4-3	once	-	TRBJ1-1	TGCGCCAGCAGCCAACGACAGTTTGGCGCGGGGGAAGCTTTCTTT	CASSQRQFGAGEAFF
TRBV11-2	-	-	TRBJ1-1	TGTGCCAGCAGCTTAGCCGCTGAAGCTTTCTTT	CASSLAAEAFF
TRBV18	-	TRBD1	TRBJ1-5	TGTGCCAGCTCACCCCGCGGAGGGGGCGGCAATCAGCCCCAGCATTTT	CASSPRGGGGNQPQHF
TRBV12-3/TRBV12-4	-	TRBD1	TRBJ1-1	TGTGCCAGCAGTCCAGACAGGGCTAGTGAAGCTTTCTTT	CASSPDRASEAFF
TRBV19	-	-	TRBJ2-2	TGTGCCATCTCAGACTGGAACACCGGGGAGCTGTTTTTT	CAISDWNTGELFF
TRBV5-6	-	-	TRBJ2-7	TGTGCCAGCAGCAGACTAGCCTACGAGCAGTACTTC	CASSRLAYEQYF
TRBV19	-	TRBD1	TRBJ1-2	TGTGCCAGTAGTGGGGACAGCGCCTACTATGGCTACACCTTC	CASSGDSAYYGYTF
TRBV18	-	TRBD1	TRBJ2-5	TGTGCCAGCGGCTCCGGGACAGGGGTGGAGACCCAGTACTTC	CASGSGTGVETQYF
TRBV2	-	TRBD2	TRBJ2-1	TGTGCCAGCAGTGTAGCTAGCGGGAGTTACAATGAGCAGTTCTTC	CASSVASGSYNEQFF
TRBV4-2	few	-	TRBJ1-2	TGTGCCAGCAGCCAAGAGGGTGAGGGTGACTACACCTTC	CASSQEGEGDYTF
TRBV10-3	-	TRBD2	TRBJ2-7	TGTGCCATCAGTGAGTCGCGGGCTAGCGGCTACGAGCAGTACTTC	CAISESRASGYEQYF
TRBV11-2	-	-	TRBJ2-7	TGTGCCAGCAGCCCCACCGGGTCCTACTCCTACGAGCAGTACTTC	CASSPTGSYSYEQYF
TRBV28	-	-	TRBJ1-3	TGTGCCAGCAGTTTGTTACAGGGCTTCTCTGGAAACACCATATATTTT	CASSLLQGFSGNTIYF
TRBV12-3/TRBV12-4	-	-	TRBJ1-2	TGTGCCAGCAGCAGCAGCGGGGGGTATGGCTACACCTTC	CASSSSGGYGYTF
TRBV3-1/TRBV3-2	-	-	TRBJ1-1	TGTGCCAGCAGCCCTCGGTGGGGCAACACTGAAGCTTTCTTT	CASSPRWGNTEAFF
TRBV5-1	-	-	TRBJ2-1	TGCGCCAGCAGCCTCAGCGGCGAGTCAAACAATGAGCAGTTCTTC	CASSLSGESNNEQFF
TRBV6-5	-	-	TRBJ1-4	TGTGCCAGCAGTTACTCACAGAGAACTAATGAAAAACTGTTTTTT	CASSYSQRTNEKLFF
TRBV4-2	-	-	TRBJ2-4	TGTGCCAGCAGCCAAGTGGAGGAGGGCAAAAACATTCAGTACTTC	CASSQVEEGKNIQYF